This T cell receptor (beta chain) was profiled in a study of blood T cell repertoires in COVID-19. Turning to the study itself: Sample material is recorded as cDNA or gDNA derived from T cells, B-cell-depleted T cells, or PBMCs.

The CDR3 extends over 11 amino acids. Trimming shortened V by 5 bases and J by 8 bases, and 9 bases separated the two germline ends. Looked up from germline, CDR1 is KGHSH and CDR2 is LQKENI. Authors' data handling: Estimated nucleated cell counts came from reference gene primer amplification. The protocol was immunoSEQ multiplex PCR, while the TCRdb copy is restricted to in-frame clones and leaves out a portion. V and J calls and clone size are as listed in that table; D and trimming were resolved from the DNA. The data show roughly 430,000 clones, roughly 87% seen once. Individuals aged roughly 18 to 100 years were recruited from about two dozen US areas.

The receptor comes from a woman aged 40 to 50 with acute COVID-19. What was sequenced was PBMCs or T cells enriched from blood (not recorded which). The chain carries TRBV18 and TRBJ1-1, with D unresolved. CDR3 sequence: CASSDRREAFF. CDR3 DNA sequence: TGTGCCAGCTCAGACCGGAGGGAAGCTTTCTTT.